This entry lists 25 T cell receptor beta chains sequenced from one sample in a study of T cells after yellow fever vaccination. Via MiXCR, TCRdb re-called the 5' RACE reads, giving one row per CDR3 protein. This sample has roughly 340,000 distinct CDR3 sequences, with approximately 3.9% found just once. Sequencing used PBMCs, obtained 5 days after the yellow fever booster vaccination. The receptors were gathered from a man between 18 and 29 years old who received the YFV17D yellow fever vaccine.

This clonotype was observed a few times. J is TRBJ2-2 and V is TRBV5-5; perhaps TRBD1 as D (6 bases). Germline CDR1 SGHKS, CDR2 YYEKEE (reference sequence). V lost 6 bases to trimming and J lost 0 bases, with 18 bases between them. The CDR3 extends over 17 amino acids. The CDR3 DNA sequence: TGTGCCAGCATCCACCGGCCGGACAGCCCGAACACCGGGGAGCTGTTTTTT. It translates to CASIHRPDSPNTGELFF.

The rearrangement links TRBV2 to TRBJ2-7, with 9 bases that match TRBD1. The V segment lost 6 bases and the J segment 3 bases; nucleotides outside the gene matches: 0. From germline, CDR1 is SNHLY and CDR2 FYNNEI. The CDR3 runs 12 residues. The CDR3 region is CASRDRGYEQYV. The CDR3 coding sequence is TGTGCCAGCAGGGACAGGGGCTACGAGCAGTACGTC.

In its sample, this clonotype was seen many times. The gene calls are TRBV28 and TRBJ1-3; unclear D gene. Trimming took off 5 bases at V and 0 bases at J, with 8 bases between the two ends. The V gene's germline CDR1 is MDHEN and CDR2 SYDVKM. CDR3 length: 14 residues. CDR3 region: CASSPRFSGNTIYF. The CDR3, as DNA: TGTGCCAGCAGTCCCCGATTCTCTGGAAACACCATATATTTT.

This clonotype was counted between two and nine times. The rearrangement uses TRBV13 and TRBJ2-1; no firm D call. V was cut by 2 bases and J by 9 bases, with 11 bases left in between. The CDR3 length is 13 residues. Germline CDR1 PRHDT, CDR2 FYEKMQ (reference sequence). The CDR3 here is CASSLSSIGEQFF. CDR3 in DNA: TGTGCCAGCAGCTTAAGCAGTATCGGTGAGCAGTTCTTC.

This clonotype appeared a few times. The chain has TRBV7-2 and TRBJ1-3, with unresolved D. Germline CDR1 is SGHTA and CDR2 is FQGNSA. V was shortened by 5 bases and J by 4 bases, with 12 bases between the two germline ends. This CDR3 region has 14 residues. The CDR3 loop reads CASSVGAQGNTIYF. The DNA for the CDR3 is TGTGCCAGCAGCGTAGGTGCGCAGGGAAACACCATATATTTT.

This clonotype was picked up many times. The genes are TRBV4-3 and TRBJ2-5, with TRBD2 matching over 7 bases. The CDR3 has 14 residues. Trimming at V came to 0 bases and at J to 5 bases, leaving 3 bases not matched to a gene. From germline, CDR1 is LGHNA and CDR2 YSLEER. For the CDR3, the DNA is TGCGCCAGCAGCCAAGAAGGGAGGGCGGAGACCCAGTACTTC. Protein product: CASSQEGRAETQYF.

Only a few counts were recorded for this clonotype. The V and J genes are TRBV5-1 and TRBJ2-2, with a weak D call TRBD2 (5 bases). V was cut by 1 base and J by 6 bases, with 16 bases left in between. CDR1 and CDR2 from the germline V gene are SGHRS and YFSETQ. The CDR3 totals 16 residues. CDR3 sequence: CASSLSVIEGAGELFF. CDR3 nucleotide sequence: TGCGCCAGCAGCTTGAGTGTGATTGAGGGAGCCGGGGAGCTGTTTTTT.

At least ten counts were recorded for this clonotype. The chain links TRBV7-9 to TRBJ1-4; D remains unclear. Germline values: CDR1 SEHNR, CDR2 FQNEAQ (reference sequence). V was cut by 5 bases and J by 3 bases, with 16 bases left in between. The CDR3 is made up of 16 amino acids. CDR3 protein: CASSPMKQAPNEKLFF. Written as DNA, the CDR3 is TGTGCCAGCAGCCCGATGAAGCAGGCCCCTAATGAAAAACTGTTTTTT.

This clonotype has more than one count but fewer than ten. The chain recombines TRBV3-1 with TRBJ2-3; D may be TRBD1 (7 bases). Germline V gene data show CDR1 as LGHDT and CDR2 as YNNKEL (reference sequence). The CDR3 sequence is 15 residues long. Trimming shortened V by 4 bases and J by 4 bases, and 15 bases separated the two germline ends. The CDR3 reads CASSLAGGPPDTQYF. The CDR3 nucleotides are TGTGCCAGCAGCCTCGCAGGGGGGCCCCCAGATACGCAGTATTTT.

This clonotype was found many times. V and J are TRBV14 and TRBJ1-2; perhaps TRBD1 as D (6 bases). This CDR3 has 13 residues. Germline loops: CDR1 SGHDN, CDR2 FVKESK. V lost 4 bases and J lost 5, with 11 bases in between. Here the CDR3 DNA reads TGTGCCAGCAGCCGTAGGACAGTATATGGCTACACCTTC. It encodes CASSRRTVYGYTF.

This clonotype was seen a few times. The rearrangement uses TRBV19 and TRBJ2-2; D is ambiguous. Per germline, CDR1 LNHDA and CDR2 SQIVND (reference sequence). The CDR3 runs to 17 residues. V was clipped by 5 bases and J by 4 bases, with 20 bases between them. CDR3 region: CASSQLWSRIGTGELFF. DNA of the CDR3: TGTGCCAGTAGTCAATTATGGTCCAGAATCGGCACCGGGGAGCTGTTTTTT.

This clonotype was observed a few times. The chain recombines TRBV5-1 with TRBJ2-5; D gene unclear. Germline V gene lookup returns CDR1 SGHRS and CDR2 YFSETQ. This CDR3 has 13 residues. V was clipped by 4 bases and J by 4 bases, with 11 bases between them. CDR3 DNA sequence: TGCGCCAGCAGCCTTCGACAAATAGAGACCCAGTACTTC. Amino acid sequence: CASSLRQIETQYF.

This clonotype was seen at least ten times. The chain carries TRBV5-1 and TRBJ1-2; possible D gene TRBD1, 5 bases. Germline lookup yields CDR1 SGHRS and CDR2 YFSETQ. This CDR3 is built from 14 residues. V lost 1 base to trimming and J lost 4 bases, with 11 bases between them. The chain's CDR3 is CASSLIPGTYGYTF. DNA for the CDR3: TGCGCCAGCAGCTTGATTCCAGGGACCTATGGCTACACCTTC.

Ten or more counts support this clonotype. This chain joins TRBV20-1 and TRBJ2-7; 7 nucleotides align to TRBD2. V lost 0 bases to trimming and J lost 3 bases; unmatched junction nucleotides: 5. Germline values: CDR1 DFQATT, CDR2 SNEGSKA (reference sequence). CDR3 size: 14 residues. The CDR3, as DNA: TGCAGTGCTAGAGATCGTGGGGGGGGCTACGAGCAGTACTTC. Translation gives CSARDRGGGYEQYF.

This clonotype has just a few counts. This chain uses TRBV6-2 or TRBV6-3 with TRBJ1-1; a weak D match, TRBD1 (5 bases). Between the trimmed V and J ends, which lost 5 bases and 3 bases, there was a span of 16 bases. Germline V CDR1 and CDR2: MNHEY, SVGEGT. The CDR3 spans 15 residues. CDR3: CASSTGPEVYTEAFF. The CDR3 coding sequence is TGTGCCAGCAGTACAGGCCCAGAAGTGTACACTGAAGCTTTCTTT.

This clonotype has just a few counts. J is TRBJ2-5 and V is TRBV7-7; weak D call: TRBD2 (6 bases). Germline CDR1 SSHAT, CDR2 FNYEAQ (reference sequence). V shed 5 bases and J shed 5 bases, with 15 bases lying between them. The CDR3 contains 14 residues. The CDR3 coding sequence is TGTGCCAGCAGCGCAACTAGCTTCGCGGAGACCCAGTACTTC. Translation gives CASSATSFAETQYF.

Many counts were recorded for this clonotype. The V and J genes are TRBV5-1 and TRBJ2-1; D perhaps matches TRBD2 (5 bases). This CDR3 comprises 18 residues. CDR1 is SGHRS, CDR2 YFSETQ, per germline. V lost 0 bases and J lost 0, with 16 bases in between. This chain's CDR3 is CASSLVTPSPSSYNEQFF. The CDR3 bases are TGCGCCAGCAGCTTGGTCACCCCTAGCCCTAGCTCCTACAATGAGCAGTTCTTC.

This clonotype was counted only a few times. The chain couples TRBV7-8 to TRBJ1-1; unclear D gene. The CDR3 has 13 residues. Trimming shortened V by 1 base and J by 5 bases, and 8 bases separated the two germline ends. In germline, CDR1 is SGHVS, CDR2 FQNEAQ. CDR3 in DNA: TGTGCCAGCAGCTTAGGGGATGTAACTGAAGCTTTCTTT. Amino acids: CASSLGDVTEAFF. The full variable domain, completed using reference TRBV7-8 and TRBJ1-1, is GAGVSQSPRYKVAKRGQDVALRCDPISGHVSLFWYQQALGQGPEFLTYFQNEAQLDKSGLPSDRFFAERPEGSVSTLKIQRTQQEDSAVYLCASSLGDVTEAFFGQGTRLTVV.

This clonotype was observed many times. V is TRBV5-1 and J is TRBJ2-5; D not certain. This CDR3 is 14 amino acids long. Per the germline V gene, CDR1 is SGHRS and CDR2 is YFSETQ. Trimming cost V 4 bases and J 5 bases, with 15 bases left between them. The CDR3 bases are TGCGCCAGCAGCCCGGGCCTGACGTGGGAGACCCAGTACTTC. Translation: CASSPGLTWETQYF.

There are a few counts of this clonotype. The chain has TRBV20-1 and TRBJ2-3, with 7 bases that match TRBD2. Germline CDR1 DFQATT, CDR2 SNEGSKA (reference sequence). The trim removed 0 bases at V and 2 bases at J, leaving 14 bases unmatched. The CDR3 is 18 amino acids. CDR3 amino acids: CSAREGGVAGPYTDTQYF. The CDR3 DNA reads as TGCAGTGCTAGAGAGGGGGGGGTAGCGGGCCCTTACACAGATACGCAGTATTTT.

A few counts support this clonotype. The chain carries TRBV15 and TRBJ2-3; D remains unclear. The germline V gene has CDR1 LNHNV and CDR2 YYDKDF (reference sequence). Deletions cut 3 bases from V and 9 bases from J, with 13 bases between. The CDR3 totals 13 residues. CDR3 sequence (DNA): TGTGCCACCAGCAGGGAAGGAAAGGAGACGCAGTATTTT. Amino acid sequence: CATSREGKETQYF.

This clonotype was observed a handful of times. The gene calls are TRBV7-6 and TRBJ2-1; D is uncertain. CDR3 length: 13 residues. Trimming removed 1 base at V and 10 bases at J, with 11 bases between. Germline values: CDR1 SGHVS, CDR2 FNYEAQ. In nucleotides, the CDR3 is TGTGCCAGCAGCTTAGAGGCCAGACGAGAGCAGTTCTTC. This sequence encodes CASSLEARREQFF.

There are many counts of this clonotype. V is TRBV4-3 and J is TRBJ2-3, with 14 bases aligning to TRBD2. CDR1 is LGHNA, CDR2 YSLEER, per germline. The trim removed 0 bases at V and 3 bases at J, leaving 8 bases unmatched. The CDR3 contains 19 residues. CDR3 nucleotide sequence: TGCGCCAGCAGCCAAGATCTTTGGGGGACTAGCGGGGGAACAGATACGCAGTATTTT. Translating it yields CASSQDLWGTSGGTDTQYF.

In this sample, this clonotype turned up a few times. The chain couples TRBV10-3 to TRBJ2-5; 9 bases map to TRBD1. CDR1 is ENHRY and CDR2 is SYGVKD in the germline V gene. V dropped 0 bases and J dropped 1; count of bases not matched to a gene: 0. This CDR3 is built from 15 residues. The CDR3 coding sequence is TGTGCCATCAGTGAGTCGACAGGGGGCCAAGAGACCCAGTACTTC. Translation: CAISESTGGQETQYF.

There are a few counts of this clonotype. The chain has TRBV6-4 and TRBJ2-1, with D possibly TRBD2 on 5 matching bases. Trimming left V 4 bases short and J 2 bases short, with 15 bases between. The CDR3 spans 16 residues. Germline V gives CDR1 MRHNA, CDR2 SNTAGT. Here the CDR3 DNA reads TGTGCCAGCAGTGGAGTAGGAGGATTAACCTACAATGAGCAGTTCTTC. This gives the protein CASSGVGGLTYNEQFF.